This entry is about one TCR beta chain. This record belongs to a study of blood T cell repertoires in COVID-19. The wider study: The origin of the acute and convalescent COVID-19 samples was the United States, Italy and Spain. Sample material is recorded as cDNA or gDNA derived from T cells, B-cell-depleted T cells, or PBMCs.

CDR1 and CDR2 (germline): SGHAT, FQNNGV. V shed 0 bases and J shed 0 bases, with 12 bases lying between them. The CDR3 covers 16 residues. TCRdb keeps only in-frame clones here, not all; method: immunoSEQ multiplex PCR. The data hold 350,000 to 550,000 clones, with about 89% observed a single time. Sequences were obtained from peripheral blood. J is TRBJ2-7 and V is TRBV11-2; TRBD1 might be the D (5 bases). This clonotype originated in a woman aged 30 to 39 with acute or convalescent COVID-19. The CDR3 DNA sequence: TGTGCCAGCAGCTTAGAGTACAGGTCGGACTCCTACGAGCAGTACTTC. Protein product: CASSLEYRSDSYEQYF. Supplemented by reference TRBV11-2 and TRBJ2-7, the full variable domain reads EAGVAQSPRYKIIEKRQSVAFWCNPISGHATLYWYQQILGQGPKLLIQFQNNGVVDDSQLPKDRFSAERLKGVDSTLKIQPAKLEDSAVYLCASSLEYRSDSYEQYFGPGTRLTVT.